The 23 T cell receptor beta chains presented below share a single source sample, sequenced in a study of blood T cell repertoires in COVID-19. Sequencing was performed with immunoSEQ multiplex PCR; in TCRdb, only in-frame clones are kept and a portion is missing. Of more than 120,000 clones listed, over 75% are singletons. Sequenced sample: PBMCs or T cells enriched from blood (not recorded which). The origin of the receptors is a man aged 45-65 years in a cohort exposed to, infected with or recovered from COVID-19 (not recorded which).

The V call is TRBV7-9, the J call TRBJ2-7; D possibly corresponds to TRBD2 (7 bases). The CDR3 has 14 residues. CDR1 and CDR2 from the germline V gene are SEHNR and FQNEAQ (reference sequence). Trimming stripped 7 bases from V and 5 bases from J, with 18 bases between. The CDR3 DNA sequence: TGTGCCAGCACCCAAGGGGGGGGGCGGAACGAGCAGTACTTC. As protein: CASTQGGGRNEQYF.

CDR3 nucleotide sequence: TGTGCCTGGAGTGTACGGGACAGGGCTTTCTTT. It translates to CAWSVRDRAFF. This rearrangement joins TRBV30 to TRBJ1-1; 8 bases map to TRBD1. CDR1 GTSNPN and CDR2 SVGIG come from the germline V gene (reference sequence). The CDR3 is made up of 11 amino acids. V lost 0 bases, J lost 11 bases, and 2 bases stayed unmatched. Combining the CDR3 with reference TRBV30 and TRBJ1-1 gives the whole variable domain SQTIHQWPATLVQPVGSPLSLECTVEGTSNPNLYWYRQAAGRGLQLLFYSVGIGQISSEVPQNLSASRPQDRQFILSSKKLLLSDSGFYLCAWSVRDRAFFGQGTRLTVV.

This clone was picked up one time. CDR3 sequence reads: CASSVGQDRSPLHF. CDR3 in DNA: TGTGCCAGCAGCGTGGGGCAGGACCGATCACCCCTCCACTTT. The chain links TRBV9 to TRBJ1-6; TRBD1 is a possible D gene (5 bases). Germline assignment: CDR1 SGDLS and CDR2 YYNGEE. The CDR3 runs to 14 residues. V was trimmed by 2 bases and J by 10 bases, leaving 13 bases between them.

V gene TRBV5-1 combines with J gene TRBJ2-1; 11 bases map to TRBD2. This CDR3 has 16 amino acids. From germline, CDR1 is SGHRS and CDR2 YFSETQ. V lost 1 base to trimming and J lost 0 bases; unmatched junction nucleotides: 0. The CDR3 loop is CASSLTSGGSYNEQFF. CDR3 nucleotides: TGCGCCAGCAGCTTGACTAGCGGGGGCTCCTACAATGAGCAGTTCTTC.

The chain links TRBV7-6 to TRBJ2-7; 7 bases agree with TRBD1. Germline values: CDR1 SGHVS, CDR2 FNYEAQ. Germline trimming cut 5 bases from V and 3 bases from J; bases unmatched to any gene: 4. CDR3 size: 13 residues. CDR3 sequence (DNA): TGTGCCAGCAGCAAGGGACAGTTCTACGAGCAGTACTTC. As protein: CASSKGQFYEQYF.

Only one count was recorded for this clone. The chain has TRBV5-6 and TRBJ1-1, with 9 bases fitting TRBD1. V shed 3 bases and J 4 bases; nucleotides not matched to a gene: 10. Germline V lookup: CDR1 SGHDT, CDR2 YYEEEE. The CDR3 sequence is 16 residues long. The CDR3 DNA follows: TGTGCCAGCAGCTGGGAAACAGGGGGCGCGGGCACTGAAGCTTTCTTT. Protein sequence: CASSWETGGAGTEAFF.

CDR3 coding DNA: TGCAGCGTTGGGGTAATAGCGGGAGGGCCCTACGAGCAGTACTTC. This sequence encodes CSVGVIAGGPYEQYF. This rearrangement joins TRBV29-1 to TRBJ2-7; 11 bases map to TRBD2. From germline, CDR1 is SQVTM and CDR2 ANQGSEA. This CDR3 is 15 amino acids long. The V and J ends lost 4 bases and 2 bases, in that order; junction bases with no gene match: 7.

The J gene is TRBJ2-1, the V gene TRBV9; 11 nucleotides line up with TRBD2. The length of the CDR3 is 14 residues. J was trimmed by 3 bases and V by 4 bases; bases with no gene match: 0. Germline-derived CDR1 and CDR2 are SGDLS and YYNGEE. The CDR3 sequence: CASSLAGGYNEQFF. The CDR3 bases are TGTGCCAGCAGCCTAGCGGGGGGCTACAATGAGCAGTTCTTC.

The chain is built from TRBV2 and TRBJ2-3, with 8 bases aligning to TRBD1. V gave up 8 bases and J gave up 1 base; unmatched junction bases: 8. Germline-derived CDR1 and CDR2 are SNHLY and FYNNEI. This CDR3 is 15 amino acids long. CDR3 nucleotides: TGTGCCAGCCGATTGGGACAGGCTCGCACAGATACGCAGTATTTT. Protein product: CASRLGQARTDTQYF.

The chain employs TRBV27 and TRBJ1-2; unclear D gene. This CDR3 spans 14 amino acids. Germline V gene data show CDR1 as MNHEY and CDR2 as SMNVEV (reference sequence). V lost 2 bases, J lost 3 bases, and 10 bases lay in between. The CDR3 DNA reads TGTGCCAGCAGTTTAAGGTGGCAGGACTATGGCTACACCTTC. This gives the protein CASSLRWQDYGYTF.

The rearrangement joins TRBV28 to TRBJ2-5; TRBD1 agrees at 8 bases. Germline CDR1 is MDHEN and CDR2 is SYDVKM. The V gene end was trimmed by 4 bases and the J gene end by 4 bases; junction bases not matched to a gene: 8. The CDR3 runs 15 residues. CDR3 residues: CASSSTGEVRETQYF. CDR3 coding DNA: TGTGCCAGCAGTTCGACAGGGGAGGTGAGAGAGACCCAGTACTTC.

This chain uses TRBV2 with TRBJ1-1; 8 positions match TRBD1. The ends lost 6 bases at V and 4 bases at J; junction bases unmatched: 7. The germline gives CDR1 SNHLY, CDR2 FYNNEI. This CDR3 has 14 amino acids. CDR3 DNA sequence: TGTGCCAGCAGGGGACAGGTTTCGGGCACTGAAGCTTTCTTT. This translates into CASRGQVSGTEAFF.

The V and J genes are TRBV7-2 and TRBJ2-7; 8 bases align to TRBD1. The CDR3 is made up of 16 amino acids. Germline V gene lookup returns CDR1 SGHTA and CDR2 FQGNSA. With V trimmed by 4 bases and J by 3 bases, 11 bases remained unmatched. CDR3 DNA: TGTGCCAGCAGCTCGAGGCAGGGGGCCGGGATCTACGAGCAGTACTTC. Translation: CASSSRQGAGIYEQYF.

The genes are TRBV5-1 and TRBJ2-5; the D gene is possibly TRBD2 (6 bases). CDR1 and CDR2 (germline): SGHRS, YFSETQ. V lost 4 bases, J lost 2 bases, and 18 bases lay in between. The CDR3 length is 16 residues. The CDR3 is CASSPRVGGVQETQYF. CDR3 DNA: TGCGCCAGCAGCCCCCGAGTCGGCGGGGTACAAGAGACCCAGTACTTC.

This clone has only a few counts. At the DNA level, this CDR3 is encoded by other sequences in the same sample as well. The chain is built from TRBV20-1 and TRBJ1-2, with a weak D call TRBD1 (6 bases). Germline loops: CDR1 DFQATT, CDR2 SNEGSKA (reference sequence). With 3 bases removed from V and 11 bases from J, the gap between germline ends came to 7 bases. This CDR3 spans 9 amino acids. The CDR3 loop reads CSARGAYTF. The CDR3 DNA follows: TGCAGTGCTAGGGGGGCTTACACCTTC.

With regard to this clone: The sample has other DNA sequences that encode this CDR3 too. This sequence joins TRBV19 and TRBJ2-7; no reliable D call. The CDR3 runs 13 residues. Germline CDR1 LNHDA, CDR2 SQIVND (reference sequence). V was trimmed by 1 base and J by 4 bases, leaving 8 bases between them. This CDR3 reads CASSIGASYEQYF. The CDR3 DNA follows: TGTGCCAGTAGTATAGGGGCATCATACGAGCAGTACTTC.

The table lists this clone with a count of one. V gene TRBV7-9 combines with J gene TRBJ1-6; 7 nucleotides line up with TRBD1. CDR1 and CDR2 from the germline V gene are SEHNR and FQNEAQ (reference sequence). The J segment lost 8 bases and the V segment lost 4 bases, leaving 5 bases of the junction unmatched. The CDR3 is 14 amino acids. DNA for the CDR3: TGTGCCAGCAGCTCCTGGGACAGATATTCACCCCTCCACTTT. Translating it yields CASSSWDRYSPLHF. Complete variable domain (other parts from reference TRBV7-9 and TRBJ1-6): DTGVSQNPRHKITKRGQNVTFRCDPISEHNRLYWYRQTLGQGPEFLTYFQNEAQLEKSRLLSDRFSAERPKGSFSTLEIQRTEQGDSAMYLCASSSWDRYSPLHFGNGTRLTVT.

The DNA for the CDR3 is TGTGCCAGCAGCCCCGGGACAGGAACCTATGGCTACACCTTC. Translating it yields CASSPGTGTYGYTF. J is TRBJ1-2 and V is TRBV7-2; 8 bases map to TRBD1. The CDR3 runs to 14 residues. Germline-derived CDR1 and CDR2 are SGHTA and FQGNSA. V lost 5 bases, J lost 4 bases, and 6 bases stayed unmatched.

In DNA, the CDR3 is TGTGCCAGCGGGACAGACCTAGTCGGGGAGCTGTTTTTT. Translated: CASGTDLVGELFF. The chain is built from TRBV27 and TRBJ2-2; the match to TRBD1 covers 7 bases. CDR1 is MNHEY, CDR2 SMNVEV, per germline (reference sequence). The ends lost 8 bases at V and 7 bases at J; junction bases unmatched: 7. This CDR3 spans 13 amino acids.

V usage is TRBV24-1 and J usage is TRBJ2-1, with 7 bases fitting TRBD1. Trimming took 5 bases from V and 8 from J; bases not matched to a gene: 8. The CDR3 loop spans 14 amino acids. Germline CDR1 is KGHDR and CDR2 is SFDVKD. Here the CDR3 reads CATSGDSDLDEQFF. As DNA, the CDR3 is TGTGCCACCAGTGGGGACAGTGACCTTGATGAGCAGTTCTTC.

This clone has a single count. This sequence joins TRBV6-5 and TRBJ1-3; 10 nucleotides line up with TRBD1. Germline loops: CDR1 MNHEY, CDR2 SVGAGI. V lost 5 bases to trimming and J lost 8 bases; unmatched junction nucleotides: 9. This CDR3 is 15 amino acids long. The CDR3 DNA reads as TGTGCCAGCAGTCCCAGATGGGGACAGGGGCACACCATATATTTT. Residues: CASSPRWGQGHTIYF.

CDR3: CASSLGSGTTDTQYF. CDR3 bases: TGTGCCAGCAGTTTAGGCAGCGGTACCACAGATACGCAGTATTTT. The chain employs TRBV28 and TRBJ2-3; a weak D match, TRBD2 (5 bases). The CDR3 runs 15 residues. The V gene's germline CDR1 is MDHEN and CDR2 SYDVKM. Trimming cost V 2 bases and J 2 bases, with 11 bases left between them.

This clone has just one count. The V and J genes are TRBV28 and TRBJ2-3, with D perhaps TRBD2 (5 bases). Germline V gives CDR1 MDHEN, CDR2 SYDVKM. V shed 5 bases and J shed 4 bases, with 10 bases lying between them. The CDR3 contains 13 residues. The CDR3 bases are TGTGCCAGCAGTGGCGCGGGCGCAGATACGCAGTATTTT. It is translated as CASSGAGADTQYF.